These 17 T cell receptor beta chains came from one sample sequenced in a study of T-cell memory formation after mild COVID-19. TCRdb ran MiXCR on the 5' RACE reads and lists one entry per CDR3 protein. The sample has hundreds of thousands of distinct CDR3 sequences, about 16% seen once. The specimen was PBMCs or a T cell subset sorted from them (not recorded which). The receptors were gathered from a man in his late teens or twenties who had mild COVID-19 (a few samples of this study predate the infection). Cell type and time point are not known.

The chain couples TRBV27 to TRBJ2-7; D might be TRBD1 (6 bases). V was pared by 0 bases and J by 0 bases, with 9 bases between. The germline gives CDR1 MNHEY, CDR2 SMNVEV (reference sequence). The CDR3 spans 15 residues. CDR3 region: CASSLSRGSSYEQYF. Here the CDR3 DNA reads TGTGCCAGCAGTTTATCGAGGGGGAGCTCCTACGAGCAGTACTTC.

Here the CDR3 DNA reads TGTGCCAGCCGGACAGAAAAAGAGACCCAGTACTTC. Its translation: CASRTEKETQYF. The chain employs TRBV6-5 and TRBJ2-5; D might be TRBD1 (6 bases). The germline gives CDR1 MNHEY, CDR2 SVGAGI. Trimming removed 8 bases at V and 3 bases at J, with 10 bases between. The CDR3 has 12 residues.

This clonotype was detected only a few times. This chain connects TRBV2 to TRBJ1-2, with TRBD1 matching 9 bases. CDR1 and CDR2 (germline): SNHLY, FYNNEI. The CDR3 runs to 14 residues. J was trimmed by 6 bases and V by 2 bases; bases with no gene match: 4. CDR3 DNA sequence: TGTGCCAGCAGTGAATCGGGACAGGGACATGGCTACACCTTC. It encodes CASSESGQGHGYTF.

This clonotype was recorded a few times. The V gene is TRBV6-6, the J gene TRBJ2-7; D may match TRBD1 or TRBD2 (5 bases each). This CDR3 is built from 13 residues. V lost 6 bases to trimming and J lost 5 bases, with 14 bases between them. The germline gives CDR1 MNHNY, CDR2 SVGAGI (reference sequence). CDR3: CASRYRLGDEQYV. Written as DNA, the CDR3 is TGTGCCAGCAGGTACAGGCTCGGGGACGAGCAGTACGTC.

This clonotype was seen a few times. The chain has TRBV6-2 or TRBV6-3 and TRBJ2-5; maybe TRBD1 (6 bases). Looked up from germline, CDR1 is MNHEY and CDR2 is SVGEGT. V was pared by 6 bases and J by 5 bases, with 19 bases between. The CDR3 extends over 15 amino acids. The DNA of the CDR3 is TGTGCCAGCAGCATCCGGGACACCTCGGGGGAGACCCAGTACTTC. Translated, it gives CASSIRDTSGETQYF.

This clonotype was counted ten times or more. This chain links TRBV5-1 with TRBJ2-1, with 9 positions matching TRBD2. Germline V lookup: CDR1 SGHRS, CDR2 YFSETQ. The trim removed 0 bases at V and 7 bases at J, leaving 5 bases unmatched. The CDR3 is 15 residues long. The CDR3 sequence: CASSLVSGGLNEQFF. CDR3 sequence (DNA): TGCGCCAGCAGCTTGGTTAGCGGGGGCCTAAATGAGCAGTTCTTC.

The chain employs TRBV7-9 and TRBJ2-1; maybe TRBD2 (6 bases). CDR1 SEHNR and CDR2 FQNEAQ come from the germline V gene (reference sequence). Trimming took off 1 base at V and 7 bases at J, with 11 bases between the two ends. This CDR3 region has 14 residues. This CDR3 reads CASSLVAVANEQFF. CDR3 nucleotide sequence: TGTGCCAGCAGCTTAGTAGCGGTGGCGAATGAGCAGTTCTTC.

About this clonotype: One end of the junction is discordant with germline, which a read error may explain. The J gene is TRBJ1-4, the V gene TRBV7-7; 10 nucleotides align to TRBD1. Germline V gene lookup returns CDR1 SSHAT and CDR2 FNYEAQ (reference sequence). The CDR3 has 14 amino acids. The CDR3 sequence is CASSPGQGFEKLFF. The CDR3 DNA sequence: TGTGCTAGCAGCCCGGGACAGGGGTTCGAAAAACTGTTTTTT.

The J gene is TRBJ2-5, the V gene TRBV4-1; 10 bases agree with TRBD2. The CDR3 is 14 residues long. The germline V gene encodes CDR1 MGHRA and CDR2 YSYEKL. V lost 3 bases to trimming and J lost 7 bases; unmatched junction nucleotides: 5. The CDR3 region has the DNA TGCGCCAGCAGCCACCCTAGCGGGGGAGGGACCCAGTACTTC. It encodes CASSHPSGGGTQYF.

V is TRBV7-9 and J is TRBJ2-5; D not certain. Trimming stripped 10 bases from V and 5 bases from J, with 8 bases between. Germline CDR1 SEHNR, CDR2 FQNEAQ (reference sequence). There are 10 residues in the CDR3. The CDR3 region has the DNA TGTGCCACCGACGGGGAGACCCAGTACTTC. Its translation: CATDGETQYF.

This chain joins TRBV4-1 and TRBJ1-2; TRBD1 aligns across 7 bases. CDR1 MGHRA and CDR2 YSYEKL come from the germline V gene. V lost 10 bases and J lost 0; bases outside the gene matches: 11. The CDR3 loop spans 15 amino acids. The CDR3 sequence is CATRPQGSANYGYTF. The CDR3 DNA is TGCGCCACGAGACCACAGGGGAGCGCTAACTATGGCTACACCTTC.

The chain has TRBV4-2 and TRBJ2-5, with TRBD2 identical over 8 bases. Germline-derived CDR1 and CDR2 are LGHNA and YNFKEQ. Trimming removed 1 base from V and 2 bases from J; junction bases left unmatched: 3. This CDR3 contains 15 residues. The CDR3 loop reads CASSQAGGWQETQYF. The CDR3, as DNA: TGTGCCAGCAGCCAAGCGGGGGGGTGGCAAGAGACCCAGTACTTC.

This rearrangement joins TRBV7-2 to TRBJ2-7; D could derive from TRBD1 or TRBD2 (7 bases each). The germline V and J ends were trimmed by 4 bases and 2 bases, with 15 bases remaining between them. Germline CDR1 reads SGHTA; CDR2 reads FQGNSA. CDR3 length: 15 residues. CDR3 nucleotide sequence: TGTGCCAGCAGCTCGCAGGGGGGGATTACCTACGAGCAGTACTTC. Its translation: CASSSQGGITYEQYF.

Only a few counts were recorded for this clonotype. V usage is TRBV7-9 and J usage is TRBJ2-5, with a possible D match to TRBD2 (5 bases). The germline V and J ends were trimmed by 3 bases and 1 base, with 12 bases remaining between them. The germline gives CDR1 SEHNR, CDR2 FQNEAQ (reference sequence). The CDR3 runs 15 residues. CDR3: CASSLVAGIQETQYF. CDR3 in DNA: TGTGCCAGCAGCTTGGTGGCCGGGATCCAAGAGACCCAGTACTTC.

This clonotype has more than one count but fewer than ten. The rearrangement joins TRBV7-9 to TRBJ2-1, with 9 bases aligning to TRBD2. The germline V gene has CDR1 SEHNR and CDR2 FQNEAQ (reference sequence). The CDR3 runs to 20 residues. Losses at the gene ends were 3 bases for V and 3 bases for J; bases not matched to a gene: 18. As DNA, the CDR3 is TGTGCCAGCAGCTTTTCAGCGGCGGGGGGGTTGGCCTGGTTCTACAATGAGCAGTTCTTC. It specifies CASSFSAAGGLAWFYNEQFF.

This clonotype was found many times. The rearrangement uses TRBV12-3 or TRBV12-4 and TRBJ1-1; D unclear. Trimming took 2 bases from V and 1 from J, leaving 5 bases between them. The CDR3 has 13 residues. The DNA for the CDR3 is TGTGCCAGCAGTTTATTAGAGAACACTGAAGCTTTCTTT. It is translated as CASSLLENTEAFF.

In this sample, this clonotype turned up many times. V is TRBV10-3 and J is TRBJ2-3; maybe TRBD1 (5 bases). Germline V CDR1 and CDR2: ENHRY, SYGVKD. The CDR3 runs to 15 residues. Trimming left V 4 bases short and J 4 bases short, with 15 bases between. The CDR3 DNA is TGTGCCATCAGTGCGGCTCTAGGGGTGGCAGATACGCAGTATTTT. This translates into CAISAALGVADTQYF.